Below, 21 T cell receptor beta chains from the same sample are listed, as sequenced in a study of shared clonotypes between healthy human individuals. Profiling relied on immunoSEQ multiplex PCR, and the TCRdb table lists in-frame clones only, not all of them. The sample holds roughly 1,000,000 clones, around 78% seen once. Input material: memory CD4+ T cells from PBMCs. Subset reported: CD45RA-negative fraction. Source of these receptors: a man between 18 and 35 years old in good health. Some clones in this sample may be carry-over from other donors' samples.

CDR3 DNA: TGTGCCAGCAGCTTAGCGGGACAGGGCGGCTATGGCTACACCTTC. This codes for CASSLAGQGGYGYTF. The V and J genes are TRBV7-2 and TRBJ1-2, with TRBD1 matching 9 bases. The CDR3 totals 15 residues. V dropped 0 bases and J dropped 4; count of bases not matched to a gene: 3. CDR1 is SGHTA, CDR2 FQGNSA, per germline.

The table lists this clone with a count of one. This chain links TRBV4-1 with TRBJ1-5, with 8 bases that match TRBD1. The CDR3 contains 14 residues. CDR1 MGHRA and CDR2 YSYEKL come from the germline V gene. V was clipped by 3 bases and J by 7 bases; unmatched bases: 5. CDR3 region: CASSQYRGVQPQHF. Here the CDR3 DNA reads TGCGCCAGCAGCCAGTACAGGGGGGTACAGCCCCAGCATTTT.

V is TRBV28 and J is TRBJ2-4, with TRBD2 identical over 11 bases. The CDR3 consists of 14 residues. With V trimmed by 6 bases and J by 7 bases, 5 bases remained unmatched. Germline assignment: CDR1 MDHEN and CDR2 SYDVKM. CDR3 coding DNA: TGTGCCAGCAGGTCACTAGCGGGAGCGAACATTCAGTACTTC. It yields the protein CASRSLAGANIQYF.

The DNA for the CDR3 is TGTGCCATCAGTGAGTCCCTTAATCAGCCCCAGCATTTT. It yields the protein CAISESLNQPQHF. The chain employs TRBV10-3 and TRBJ1-5; unclear D gene. The CDR3 contains 13 residues. Germline lookup yields CDR1 ENHRY and CDR2 SYGVKD. V was cut by 0 bases and J by 4 bases, with 4 bases left in between.

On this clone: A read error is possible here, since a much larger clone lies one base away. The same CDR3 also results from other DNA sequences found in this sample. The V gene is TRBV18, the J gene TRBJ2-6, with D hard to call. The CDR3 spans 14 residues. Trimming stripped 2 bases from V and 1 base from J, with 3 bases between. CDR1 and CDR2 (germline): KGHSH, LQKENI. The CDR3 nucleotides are TGTGCCAGCTCACCAGGGTCTGGGGCCAACGTCCTGACTTTC. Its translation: CASSPGSGANVLTF.

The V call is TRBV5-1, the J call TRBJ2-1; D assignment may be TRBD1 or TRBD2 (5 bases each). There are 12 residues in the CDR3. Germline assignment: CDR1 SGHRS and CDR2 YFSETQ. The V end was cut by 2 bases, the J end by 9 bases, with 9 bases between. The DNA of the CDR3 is TGCGCCAGCAGCTTAGCGAGGGGTGAGCAGTTCTTC. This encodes CASSLARGEQFF.

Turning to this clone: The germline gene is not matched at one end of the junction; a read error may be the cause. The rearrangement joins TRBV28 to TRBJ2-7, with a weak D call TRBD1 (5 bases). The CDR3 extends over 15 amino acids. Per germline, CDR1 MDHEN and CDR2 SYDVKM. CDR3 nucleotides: TGTGCCAACAGTTTACCCGGCAGGGCTACCTACGAGCAGTACTTC. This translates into CANSLPGRATYEQYF.

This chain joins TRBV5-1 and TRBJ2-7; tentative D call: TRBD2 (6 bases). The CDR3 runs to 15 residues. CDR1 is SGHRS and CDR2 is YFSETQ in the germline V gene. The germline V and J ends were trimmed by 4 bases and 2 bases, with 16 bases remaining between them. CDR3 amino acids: CASSPGVGRAYEQYF. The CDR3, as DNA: TGCGCCAGCAGCCCGGGGGTGGGTCGAGCCTACGAGCAGTACTTC. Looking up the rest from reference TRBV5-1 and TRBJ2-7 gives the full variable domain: KAGVTQTPRYLIKTRGQQVTLSCSPISGHRSVSWYQQTPGQGLQFLFEYFSETQRNKGNFPGRFSGRQFSNSRSEMNVSTLELGDSALYLCASSPGVGRAYEQYFGPGTRLTVT.

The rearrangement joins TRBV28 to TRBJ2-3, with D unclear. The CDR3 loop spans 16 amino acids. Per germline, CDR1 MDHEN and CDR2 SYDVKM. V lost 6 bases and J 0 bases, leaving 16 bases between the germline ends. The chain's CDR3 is CASRPPRVTSTDTQYF. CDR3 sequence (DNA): TGTGCCAGCAGACCCCCCCGGGTGACTAGCACAGATACGCAGTATTTT.

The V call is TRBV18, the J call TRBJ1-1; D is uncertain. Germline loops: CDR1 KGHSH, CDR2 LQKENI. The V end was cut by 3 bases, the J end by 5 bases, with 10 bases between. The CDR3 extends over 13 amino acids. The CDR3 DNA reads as TGTGCCAGCTCACCCACCCGTCTTACTGAAGCTTTCTTT. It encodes CASSPTRLTEAFF.

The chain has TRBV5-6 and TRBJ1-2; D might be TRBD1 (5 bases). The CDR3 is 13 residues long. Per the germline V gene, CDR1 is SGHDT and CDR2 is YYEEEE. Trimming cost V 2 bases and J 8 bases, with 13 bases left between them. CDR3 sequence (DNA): TGTGCCAGCAGCTTAGACAGTTCGGGAGGCTACACCTTC. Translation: CASSLDSSGGYTF.

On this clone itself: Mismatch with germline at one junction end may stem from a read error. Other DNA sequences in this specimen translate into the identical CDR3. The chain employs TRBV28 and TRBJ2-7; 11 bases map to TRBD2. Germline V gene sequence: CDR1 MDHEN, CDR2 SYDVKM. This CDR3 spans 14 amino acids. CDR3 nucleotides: TGTGCCAGCACCACTAGCGGGAGCTCCTACGAGCAGTACTTT. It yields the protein CASTTSGSSYEQYF.

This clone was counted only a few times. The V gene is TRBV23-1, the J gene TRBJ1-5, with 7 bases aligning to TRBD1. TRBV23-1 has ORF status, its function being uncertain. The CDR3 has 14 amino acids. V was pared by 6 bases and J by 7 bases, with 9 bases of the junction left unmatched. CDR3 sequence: CASRGGGQRQPQHF. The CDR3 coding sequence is TGCGCCAGCAGGGGAGGGGGACAGAGACAGCCCCAGCATTTT.

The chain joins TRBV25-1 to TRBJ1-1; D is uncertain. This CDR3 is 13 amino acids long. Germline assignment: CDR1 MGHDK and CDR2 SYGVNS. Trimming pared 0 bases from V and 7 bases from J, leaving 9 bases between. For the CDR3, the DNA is TGTGCCAGCAGTGAATACAGGTCCAATGAAGCTTTCTTT. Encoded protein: CASSEYRSNEAFF.

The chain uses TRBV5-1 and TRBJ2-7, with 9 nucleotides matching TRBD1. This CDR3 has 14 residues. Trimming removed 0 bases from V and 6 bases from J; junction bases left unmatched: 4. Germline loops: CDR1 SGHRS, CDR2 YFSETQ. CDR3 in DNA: TGCGCCAGCAGCTTGGACGGGACAGGGAGCGAGCAGTACTTC. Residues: CASSLDGTGSEQYF.

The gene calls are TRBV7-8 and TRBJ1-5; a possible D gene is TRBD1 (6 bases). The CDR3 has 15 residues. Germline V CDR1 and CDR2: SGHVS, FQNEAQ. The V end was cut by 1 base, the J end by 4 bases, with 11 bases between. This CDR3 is CASSLGRGLNQPQHF. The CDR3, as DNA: TGTGCCAGCAGCTTAGGCAGGGGTCTTAATCAGCCCCAGCATTTT.

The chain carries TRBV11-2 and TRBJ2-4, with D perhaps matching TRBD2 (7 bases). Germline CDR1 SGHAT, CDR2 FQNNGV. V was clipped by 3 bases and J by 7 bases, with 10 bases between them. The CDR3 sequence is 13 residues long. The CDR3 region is CASSLGGLNIQYF. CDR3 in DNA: TGTGCCAGCAGCTTGGGGGGGCTGAACATTCAGTACTTC.

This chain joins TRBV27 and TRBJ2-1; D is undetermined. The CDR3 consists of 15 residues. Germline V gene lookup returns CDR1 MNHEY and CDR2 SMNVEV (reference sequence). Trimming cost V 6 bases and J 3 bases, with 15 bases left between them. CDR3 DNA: TGTGCCAGCAGCTACGACTGGTTGGGCTACAATGAGCAGTTCTTC. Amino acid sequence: CASSYDWLGYNEQFF.

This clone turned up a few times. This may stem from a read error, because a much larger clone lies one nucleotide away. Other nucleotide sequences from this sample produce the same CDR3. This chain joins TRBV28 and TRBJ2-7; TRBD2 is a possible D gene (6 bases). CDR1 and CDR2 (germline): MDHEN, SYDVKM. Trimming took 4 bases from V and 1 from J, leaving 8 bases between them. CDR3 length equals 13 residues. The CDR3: CASSSTSSYEQYF. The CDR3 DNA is TGTGCCAGCAGTTCGACTAGTTCCTACGAGCAGTACTTC.

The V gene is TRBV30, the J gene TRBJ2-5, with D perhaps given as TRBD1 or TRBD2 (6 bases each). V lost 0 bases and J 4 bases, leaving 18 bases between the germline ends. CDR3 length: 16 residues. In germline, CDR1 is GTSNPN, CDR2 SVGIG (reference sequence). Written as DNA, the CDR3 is TGTGCCTGGAGTGTAAGGGTGGGGGGCCTCCGAGAGACCCAGTACTTC. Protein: CAWSVRVGGLRETQYF. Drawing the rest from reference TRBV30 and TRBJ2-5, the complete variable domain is SQTIHQWPATLVQPVGSPLSLECTVEGTSNPNLYWYRQAAGRGLQLLFYSVGIGQISSEVPQNLSASRPQDRQFILSSKKLLLSDSGFYLCAWSVRVGGLRETQYFGPGTRLLVL.

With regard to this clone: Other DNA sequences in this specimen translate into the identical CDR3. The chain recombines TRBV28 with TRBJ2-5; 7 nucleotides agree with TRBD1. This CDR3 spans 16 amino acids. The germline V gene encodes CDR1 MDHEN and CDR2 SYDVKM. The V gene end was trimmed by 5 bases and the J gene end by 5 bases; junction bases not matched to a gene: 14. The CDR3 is CASSPRQGGWGETQYF. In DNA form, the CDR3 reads TGTGCCAGCAGTCCCCGACAGGGCGGGTGGGGGGAGACCCAGTACTTC.